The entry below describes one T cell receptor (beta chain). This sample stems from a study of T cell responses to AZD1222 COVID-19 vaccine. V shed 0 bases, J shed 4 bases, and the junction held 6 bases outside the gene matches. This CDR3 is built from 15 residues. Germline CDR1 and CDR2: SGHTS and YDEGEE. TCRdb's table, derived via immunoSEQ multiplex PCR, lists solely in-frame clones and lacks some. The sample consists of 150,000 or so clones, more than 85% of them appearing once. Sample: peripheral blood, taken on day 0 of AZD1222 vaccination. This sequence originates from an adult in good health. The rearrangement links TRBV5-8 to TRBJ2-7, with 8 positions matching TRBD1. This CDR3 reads CASSLVRTGYYEQYF. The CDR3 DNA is TGTGCCAGCAGCTTGGTCCGGACAGGGTATTACGAGCAGTACTTC. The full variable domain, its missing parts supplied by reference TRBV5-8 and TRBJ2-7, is EAGVTQSPTHLIKTRGQQATLRCSPISGHTSVYWYQQALGLGLQFLLWYDEGEERNRGNFPPRFSGRQFPNYSSELNVNALELEDSALYLCASSLVRTGYYEQYFGPGTRLTVT.